This TCR beta chain was retrieved from a study of CXCR3-negative and CXCR3-positive naive CD8 T cells. On the study more broadly: TRB reads totalled about 130 million, about 1.5 +/- 0.3 million per library.

5' RACE that incorporated UMI labels was used to prepare the TRB cDNA libraries. Using the 5' RACE reads, TCRdb records one entry per CDR3 protein without DNA. The sample table sets out roughly 28,000 distinct CDR3 sequences. Sequences were obtained from memory CD8+ T cells from blood. This clonotype was obtained from a human donor in good health. Some clones in this sample may be carry-over from other donors' samples.

This CDR3 reads CSVEQGAIEQYF. The chain combines TRBV29-1 with TRBJ2-7; TCRdb names TRBD1, which stays unverified in the absence of DNA. There are 12 residues in the CDR3. Germline CDR1 SQVTM, CDR2 ANQGSEA.